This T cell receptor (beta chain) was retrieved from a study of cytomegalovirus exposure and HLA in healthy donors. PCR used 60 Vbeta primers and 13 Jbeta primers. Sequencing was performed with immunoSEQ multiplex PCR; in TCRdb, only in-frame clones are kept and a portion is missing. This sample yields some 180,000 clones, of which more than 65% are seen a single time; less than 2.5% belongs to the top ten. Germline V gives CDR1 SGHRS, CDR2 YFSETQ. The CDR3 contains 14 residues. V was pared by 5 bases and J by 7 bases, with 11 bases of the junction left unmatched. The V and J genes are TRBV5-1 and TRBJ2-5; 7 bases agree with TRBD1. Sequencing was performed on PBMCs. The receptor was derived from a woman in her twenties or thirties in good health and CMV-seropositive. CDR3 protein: CASRGQPQDWTQYF. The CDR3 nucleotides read TGCGCCAGCAGGGGACAGCCTCAAGATTGGACCCAGTACTTC. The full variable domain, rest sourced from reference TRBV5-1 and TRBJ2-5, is KAGVTQTPRYLIKTRGQQVTLSCSPISGHRSVSWYQQTPGQGLQFLFEYFSETQRNKGNFPGRFSGRQFSNSRSEMNVSTLELGDSALYLCASRGQPQDWTQYFGPGTRLLVL.